This TCR beta chain was profiled in a study of T-cell memory formation after mild COVID-19. Study outcomes and limitations: Pre-infection memory already had some responding clones, implying cross-reactive memory joined. CD4/CD8 balance held among clones contracting day 15 to 85, and later expanders leaned CD4+.

Sample barcodes and UMIs were carried by the TCR alpha and TCR beta cDNA libraries that 5'RACE generated with constant-segment primers. Each CDR3 protein gets one entry after TCRdb re-called the 5' RACE reads with MiXCR. Here the sample spans almost 550,000 distinct CDR3 sequences, around 21% being singletons. Losses at the gene ends were 0 bases for V and 2 bases for J; bases not matched to a gene: 4. Germline CDR1 is MNHNY and CDR2 is SVGAGI (reference sequence). The CDR3 totals 16 residues. This clonotype was recorded a few times. What it recognizes is unknown. Sequencing used PBMCs or a T cell subset sorted from them (not recorded which). This TCR derives from an adult woman who had mild COVID-19 (a few samples of this study predate the infection). Cell type and time point are not known. J is TRBJ2-1 and V is TRBV6-6, with 7 bases fitting TRBD2. The CDR3 DNA reads as TGTGCCAGCAGTTACTCGGGGGAGGGCGCCTACAATGAGCAGTTCTTC. This encodes CASSYSGEGAYNEQFF.